These 4 T cell receptor beta chains were all obtained from the same sample, sequenced in a study of cytomegalovirus exposure and HLA in healthy donors. The PCR ran on 60 Vbeta and 13 Jbeta primers. Clones were read by immunoSEQ multiplex PCR, and TCRdb kept only the in-frame ones, dropping some. This repertoire shows roughly 180,000 clones, 75% to 80% found once; its top ten account for approximately 2.6%. Sequencing was performed on PBMCs. The receptors stem from a female donor in good health and CMV-seronegative.

The chain is built from TRBV7-6 and TRBJ1-1; 8 bases fit TRBD1. Germline assignment: CDR1 SGHVS and CDR2 FNYEAQ. CDR3 size: 13 residues. V lost 3 bases and J lost 3; bases outside the gene matches: 0. Written as DNA, the CDR3 is TGTGCCAGCAGCTTGGACAGGGACACTGAAGCTTTCTTT. Translation gives CASSLDRDTEAFF.

This clone was counted once. The rearrangement links TRBV11-2 to TRBJ2-2; 8 positions match TRBD1. From germline, CDR1 is SGHAT and CDR2 FQNNGV. Trimming cost V 1 base and J 5 bases; bases outside gene matches: 6. The CDR3 totals 16 residues. Written as DNA, the CDR3 is TGTGCCAGCAGCTTAGGGGCAGGGGGCTTTACCGGGGAGCTGTTTTTT. Residues: CASSLGAGGFTGELFF.

This clone is a singleton in its sample. The chain carries TRBV19 and TRBJ1-4, with 9 nucleotides matching TRBD1. The CDR3 is made up of 14 amino acids. After removal of 7 bases from V and 5 bases from J, the junction contained 5 bases not matched to a gene. CDR1 is LNHDA, CDR2 SQIVND, per germline (reference sequence). CDR3 residues: CASNTGTGNEKLFF. The CDR3 nucleotides are TGTGCCAGTAACACGGGGACAGGGAATGAAAAACTGTTTTTT.

This chain connects TRBV2 to TRBJ2-3, with TRBD2 matching over 9 bases. This CDR3 is built from 15 residues. Germline V lookup: CDR1 SNHLY, CDR2 FYNNEI. V shed 7 bases, J shed 0 bases, and the junction held 5 bases outside the gene matches. The CDR3 DNA follows: TGTGCCAGCATTATAGCGGGAGAAAGCACAGATACGCAGTATTTT. Its translation: CASIIAGESTDTQYF.